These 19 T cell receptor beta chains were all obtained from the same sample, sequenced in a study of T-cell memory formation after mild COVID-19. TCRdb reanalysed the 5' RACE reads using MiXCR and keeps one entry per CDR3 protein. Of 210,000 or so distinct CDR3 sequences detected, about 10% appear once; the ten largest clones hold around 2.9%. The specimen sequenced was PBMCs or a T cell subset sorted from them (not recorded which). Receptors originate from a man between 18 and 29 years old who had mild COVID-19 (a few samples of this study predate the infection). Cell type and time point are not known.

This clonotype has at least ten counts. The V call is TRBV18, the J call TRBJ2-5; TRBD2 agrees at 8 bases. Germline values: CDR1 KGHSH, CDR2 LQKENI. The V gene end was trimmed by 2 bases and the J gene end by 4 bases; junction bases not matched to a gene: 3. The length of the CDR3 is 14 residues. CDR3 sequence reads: CASSPGSGRETQYF. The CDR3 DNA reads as TGTGCCAGCTCACCAGGAAGCGGGAGAGAGACCCAGTACTTC.

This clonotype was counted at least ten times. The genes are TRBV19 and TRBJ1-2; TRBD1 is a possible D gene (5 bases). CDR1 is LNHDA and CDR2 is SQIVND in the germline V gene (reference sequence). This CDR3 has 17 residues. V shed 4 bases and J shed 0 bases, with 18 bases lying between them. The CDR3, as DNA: TGTGCCAGTAGTAGTCAGGGTTTCCCACCCTCTAACTATGGCTACACCTTC. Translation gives CASSSQGFPPSNYGYTF.

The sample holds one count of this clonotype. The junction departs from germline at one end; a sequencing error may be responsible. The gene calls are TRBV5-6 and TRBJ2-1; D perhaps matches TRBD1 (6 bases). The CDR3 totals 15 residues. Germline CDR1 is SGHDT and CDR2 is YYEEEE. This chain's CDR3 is CASSRGGSSYTEQFF. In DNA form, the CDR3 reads TGTGCCTCCTCCCGAGGGGGAAGCTCCTACACTGAGCAGTTCTTC.

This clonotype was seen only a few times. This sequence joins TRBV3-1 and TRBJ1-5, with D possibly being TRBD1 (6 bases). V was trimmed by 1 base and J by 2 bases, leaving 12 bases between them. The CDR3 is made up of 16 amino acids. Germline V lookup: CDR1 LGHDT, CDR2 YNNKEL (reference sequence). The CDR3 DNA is TGTGCCAGCAGCCAAGGTTACAGGGCTGGCAATCAGCCCCAGCATTTT. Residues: CASSQGYRAGNQPQHF.

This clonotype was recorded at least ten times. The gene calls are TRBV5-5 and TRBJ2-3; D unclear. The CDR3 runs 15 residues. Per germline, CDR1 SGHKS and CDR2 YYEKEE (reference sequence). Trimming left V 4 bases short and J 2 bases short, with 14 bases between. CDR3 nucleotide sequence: TGTGCCAGCAGCGTGGGCGCGGCTGACACAGATACGCAGTATTTT. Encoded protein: CASSVGAADTDTQYF.

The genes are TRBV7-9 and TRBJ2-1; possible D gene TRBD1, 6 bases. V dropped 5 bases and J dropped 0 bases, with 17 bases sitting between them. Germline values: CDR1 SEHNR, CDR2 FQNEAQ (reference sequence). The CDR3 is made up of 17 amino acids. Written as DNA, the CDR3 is TGTGCCAGCAGCGCTCGAACAGGGTTGGGCTCCTACAATGAGCAGTTCTTC. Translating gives CASSARTGLGSYNEQFF.

CDR3 loop: CATADRAYQETQYF. The CDR3 region has the DNA TGTGCCACCGCGGACAGAGCGTACCAAGAGACCCAGTACTTC. The chain is built from TRBV25-1 and TRBJ2-5; the D gene is possibly TRBD1 (6 bases). CDR1 is MGHDK and CDR2 is SYGVNS in the germline V gene. This CDR3 is 14 amino acids long. The V end was cut by 10 bases, the J end by 0 bases, with 15 bases between.

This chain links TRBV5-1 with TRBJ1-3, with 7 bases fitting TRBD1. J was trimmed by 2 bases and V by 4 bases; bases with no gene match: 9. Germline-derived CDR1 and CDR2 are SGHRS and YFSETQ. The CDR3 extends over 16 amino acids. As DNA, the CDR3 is TGCGCCAGCAGCGGAAACAGGGGTCCTCCTGGAAACACCATATATTTT. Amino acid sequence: CASSGNRGPPGNTIYF.

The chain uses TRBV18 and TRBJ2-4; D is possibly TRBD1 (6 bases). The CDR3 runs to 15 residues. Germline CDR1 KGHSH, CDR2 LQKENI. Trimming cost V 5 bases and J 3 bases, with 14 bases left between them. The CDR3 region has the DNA TGTGCCAGCTCATACAGGGAAAACGACAAAAACATTCAGTACTTC. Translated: CASSYRENDKNIQYF. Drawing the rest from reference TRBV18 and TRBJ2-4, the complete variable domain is NAGVMQNPRHLVRRRGQEARLRCSPMKGHSHVYWYRQLPEEGLKFMVYLQKENIIDESGMPKERFSAEFPKEGPSILRIQQVVRGDSAAYFCASSYRENDKNIQYFGAGTRLSVL.

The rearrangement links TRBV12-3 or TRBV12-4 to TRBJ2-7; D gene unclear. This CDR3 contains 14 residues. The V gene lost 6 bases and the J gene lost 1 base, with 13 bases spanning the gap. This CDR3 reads CASSTPRSSYEQYF. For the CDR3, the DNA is TGTGCCAGCAGCACCCCCCGGTCTTCCTACGAGCAGTACTTC.

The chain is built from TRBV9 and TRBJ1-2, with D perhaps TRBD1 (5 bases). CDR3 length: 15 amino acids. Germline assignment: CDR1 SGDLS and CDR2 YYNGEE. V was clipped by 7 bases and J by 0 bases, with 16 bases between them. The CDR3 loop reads CASSRTGDANYGYTF. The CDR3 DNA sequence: TGTGCCAGCTCTCGTACGGGGGACGCTAACTATGGCTACACCTTC.

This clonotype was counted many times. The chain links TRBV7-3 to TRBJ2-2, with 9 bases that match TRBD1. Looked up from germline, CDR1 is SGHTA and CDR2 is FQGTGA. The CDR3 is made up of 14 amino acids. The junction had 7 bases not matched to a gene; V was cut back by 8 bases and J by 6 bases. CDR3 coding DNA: TGTGCCAGCGGGGAACAGGGGGCGTCCGGGGAGCTGTTTTTT. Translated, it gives CASGEQGASGELFF.

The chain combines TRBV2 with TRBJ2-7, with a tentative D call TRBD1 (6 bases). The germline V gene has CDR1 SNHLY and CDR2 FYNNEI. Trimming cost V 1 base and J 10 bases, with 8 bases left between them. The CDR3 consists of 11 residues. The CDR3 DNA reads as TGTGCCAGCAGTGAAGAGGGGGACCAGTACTTC. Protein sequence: CASSEEGDQYF.

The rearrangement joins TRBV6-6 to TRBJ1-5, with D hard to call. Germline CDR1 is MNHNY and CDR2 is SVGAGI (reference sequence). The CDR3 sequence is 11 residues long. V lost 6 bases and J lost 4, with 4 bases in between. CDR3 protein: CASRENQPQHF. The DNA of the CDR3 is TGTGCCAGCAGAGAGAATCAGCCCCAGCATTTT.

CDR3 residues: CASSLALANTEAFF. DNA for the CDR3: TGTGCCAGCAGCTTAGCCCTGGCGAACACTGAAGCTTTCTTT. The chain joins TRBV7-9 to TRBJ1-1; D not certain. CDR1 is SEHNR and CDR2 is FQNEAQ in the germline V gene (reference sequence). Between the trimmed V and J ends, which lost 0 bases and 1 base, there was a span of 6 bases. The CDR3 spans 14 residues.

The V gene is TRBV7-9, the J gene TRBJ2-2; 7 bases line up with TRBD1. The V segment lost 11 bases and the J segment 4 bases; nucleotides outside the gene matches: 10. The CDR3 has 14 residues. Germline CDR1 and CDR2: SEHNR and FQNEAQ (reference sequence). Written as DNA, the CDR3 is TGTGCCGGCAACCGGGACAGTAGCACCGGGGAGCTGTTTTTT. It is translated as CAGNRDSSTGELFF.

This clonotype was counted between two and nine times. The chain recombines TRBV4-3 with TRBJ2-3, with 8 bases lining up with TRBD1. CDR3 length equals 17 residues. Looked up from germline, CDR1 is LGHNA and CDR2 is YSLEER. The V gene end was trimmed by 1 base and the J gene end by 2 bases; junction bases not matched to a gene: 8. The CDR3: CASSQVALGQATDTQYF. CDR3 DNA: TGCGCCAGCAGCCAAGTCGCTTTGGGACAGGCCACAGATACGCAGTATTTT.

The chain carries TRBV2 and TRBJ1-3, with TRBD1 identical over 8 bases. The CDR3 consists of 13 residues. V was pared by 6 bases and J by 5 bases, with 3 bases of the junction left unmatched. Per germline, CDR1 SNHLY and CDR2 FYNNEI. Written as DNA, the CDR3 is TGTGCCAGCAGGACAGGGGCTAGAAACACCATATATTTT. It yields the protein CASRTGARNTIYF.

The CDR3 is CASSMEGSLNYGYTF. The CDR3 nucleotides are TGTGCCAGTAGTATGGAGGGGTCCCTTAACTATGGCTACACCTTC. V and J are TRBV19 and TRBJ1-2; perhaps TRBD1 as D (5 bases). The V gene lost 3 bases and the J gene lost 1 base, with 12 bases spanning the gap. This CDR3 has 15 residues. CDR1 and CDR2 (germline): LNHDA, SQIVND (reference sequence). The entire variable domain, with the rest obtained from reference TRBV19 and TRBJ1-2, is as follows: DGGITQSPKYLFRKEGQNVTLSCEQNLNHDAMYWYRQDPGQGLRLIYYSQIVNDFQKGDIAEGYSVSREKKESFPLTVTSAQKNPTAFYLCASSMEGSLNYGYTFGSGTRLTVV.